The clone carrying this T cell receptor (beta chain) was recorded once. These data come from a study of technical replicates of blood from a few donors. Assay used: immunoSEQ multiplex PCR; TCRdb lists only in-frame clones, some missing. The sample contains about 83,000 clones, approximately 94% of which appear only once. Germline V gives CDR1 MGHRA, CDR2 YSYEKL. CDR3 length: 18 residues. The ends were cut back, 0 bases at V and 0 bases at J, with 15 bases in the middle. The material sequenced was T cells isolated from PBMCs. The V and J genes are TRBV4-1 and TRBJ1-5, with D perhaps TRBD1 (6 bases). The sequence was obtained from a human donor in good health. The CDR3 nucleotides read TGCGCCAGCAGCCAAGAGGCGTCAGGGGTTTATAGCAATCAGCCCCAGCATTTT. Translating gives CASSQEASGVYSNQPQHF.